This T cell receptor (beta chain) was captured by sequencing in a study of OX40 agonist ivuxolimab in advanced cancers. This table comes from immunoSEQ multiplex PCR, and its TCRdb copy is limited to in-frame clones, with some not included. The table has tens of thousands of clones, 94% seen once. CDR1 and CDR2 (germline): SGHDN, FVKESK. This CDR3 contains 16 residues. The junction had 11 bases not matched to a gene; V was cut back by 4 bases and J by 4 bases. The receptor comes from an adult with an advanced solid tumor such as melanoma, head and neck, liver or kidney cancer. The sample was CD4+ or CD8+ T cells sorted from blood, taken in a trial of the OX40 agonist ivuxolimab. This sequence joins TRBV14 and TRBJ2-7, with 9 positions matching TRBD1. CDR3 sequence (DNA): TGTGCCAGCAGCCCGCGGCACGGGACAGGGATGTACGAGCAGTACTTC. Residues: CASSPRHGTGMYEQYF.